The clone carrying this T cell receptor (beta chain) was seen only a few times. With 4 bases removed from V and 1 base from J, the gap between germline ends came to 11 bases. The CDR3 is made up of 14 amino acids. Germline values: CDR1 SQVTM, CDR2 ANQGSEA. Regions amplified from RNA transcripts were the TCR beta CDR3 regions. The HTBI primer set served for first-round RT-PCR of the TCR CDR3. From the multiplex PCR reads, TCRdb called clonotypes with MiXCR, one entry per CDR3 protein. Altogether roughly 500,000 distinct CDR3 sequences are present, approximately 49% being singletons, with the ten largest covering about two fifths. This sample is drawn from a study of T cells in Graves' hyperthyroidism and ophthalmopathy.

Source material: peripheral blood or thyroid tissue (not recorded which). The chain joins TRBV29-1 to TRBJ1-5, with D possibly matching TRBD1 (5 bases). The receptor's source is an adult woman with Graves' disease, either hyperthyroidism or ophthalmopathy (not recorded which). The CDR3 nucleotides read TGCAGCGTTGCCGACAGCAAGAGCAATCAGCCCCAGCATTTT. Amino acid sequence: CSVADSKSNQPQHF.